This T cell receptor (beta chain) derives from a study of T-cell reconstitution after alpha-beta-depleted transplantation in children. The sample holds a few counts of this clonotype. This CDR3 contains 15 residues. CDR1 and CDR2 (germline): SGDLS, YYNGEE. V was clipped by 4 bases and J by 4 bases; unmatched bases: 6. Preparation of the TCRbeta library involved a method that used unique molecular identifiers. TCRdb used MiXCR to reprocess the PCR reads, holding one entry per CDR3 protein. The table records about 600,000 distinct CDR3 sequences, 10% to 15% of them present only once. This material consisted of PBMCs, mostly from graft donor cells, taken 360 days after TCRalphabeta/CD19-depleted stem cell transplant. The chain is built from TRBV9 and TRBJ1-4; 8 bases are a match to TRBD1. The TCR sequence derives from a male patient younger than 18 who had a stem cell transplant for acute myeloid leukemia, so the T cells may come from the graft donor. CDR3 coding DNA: TGTGCCAGCAGCCTCGGGACAGGTTATAATGAAAAACTGTTTTTT. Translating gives CASSLGTGYNEKLFF.